Below, one T cell receptor (beta chain) is given with its context. Its antigen is not yet known. Base qualities are not at hand, and no much larger clone is one base apart. The data stem from a study of regulatory T cells in long-lasting Graves disease listed by TCRdb under 2021. Concerning the study at large: Persistent Graves' disease was defined as persistently positive TSH receptor autoantibodies together with antithyroid drug treatment for over 5 years. Persistent Graves' disease patients were compared with newly diagnosed Graves' disease patients by peripheral blood TCR sequencing and RNA sequencing. The study was conducted in China and was registered as a clinical trial. A total of approximately 35 samples underwent TCR sequencing: about 13 from persistent and roughly 20 from newly diagnosed Graves' disease patients. Persistent Graves' disease patients in the clinical cohort had taken antithyroid drugs for roughly 10 years on average. Broad study findings and their caveats: Sequencing and analysis were limited to the TCR beta chain. Compared with newly diagnosed patients, patients with persistent Graves' disease had lower TCR Shannon entropy and fewer highly expanded clones, which suggests clonal expansion. Because the primary lesion, thyroid tissue, could not be accessed, the study looked at peripheral blood alone. The authors acknowledged the small sample size as a limitation that may reduce accuracy. Patients with persistent disease shared more public clonotypes (about 2,700) than newly diagnosed patients did (approximately 970).

To prepare the library, multiplex PCR was applied. Sequencing was performed on an Illumina HiSeq 4000. CDR3 regions were amplified by Arm-PCR with iRepertoire HTBI primers to construct TCR beta libraries. Before sequencing, the PCR products went through gel purification. The original pipeline was this. A total of fewer than 70 TRBV and approximately 15 TRBJ segments were identified across samples and were used for gene usage analysis of CDR3 amino acid clonotypes. COPE and FqMerger were used to merge filtered high-quality paired reads into contigs. BLAST was used to align contigs to IMGT TRBV, TRBD and TRBJ reference genes, with CDR3 defined following IMGT. Clonotypes above 0.1% frequency were classified as highly expanded clones. Shannon entropy was used to measure repertoire diversity, and the Gini coefficient was used to measure V-J evenness. A clonotype found in more than one individual was treated as public. TCRdb handled the public reads itself, with Q25 trimming in fastp and clone calling in MiXCR, and kept productive beta chains. Every distinct CDR3 protein forms one entry, paired with its most common genes and DNA. TCRdb's processing, not the study's, gives the V and J calls here. The sample yields 350,000 to 450,000 distinct CDR3 sequences; approximately 25% were counted once. Of the sample, approximately 28% falls within the top ten clones.

The intended sense of this specimen's time point label: persistent/refractory GD, antithyroid drugs over 5 years with positive TRAb. For both TCR sequencing and RNA sequencing, RNA was extracted from PBMCs using TRIzol. The diagnosis of Graves' disease followed American Thyroid Association guidelines. Patients were recruited from an endocrinology department in Xi'an, China. Each patient gave around 9 milliliters of peripheral blood, collected in an EDTA anticoagulant tube. Ficoll Paque Plus density gradient separation was used to isolate PBMCs, and no further T cell sorting was done. An Agilent 2100 Bioanalyzer and agarose gel were used to assess RNA quality, and a NanoDrop 2000 was used to measure RNA concentration. Specimen: peripheral blood mononuclear cells (PBMCs), collected when the disease was refractory, from a patient treated with antithyroid drugs. This TCR was recovered from a woman in her forties with Graves disease. Donor details come from another sample of the same person, matched by shared clones.

The nucleotide sequence reads TGTGCCAGCAGCCGACAGGGGGCAGAGACCCAGTACTTC. This translates into CASSRQGAETQYF. The receptor chain draws on TRBV7-2 and TRBJ2-5, and TRBD1 aligns with 10 junction nucleotides. V ends up 5 bases short and J 4 bases short, with an unmatched junction base count of 1. The germline V gene sets CDR1 to SGHTA and CDR2 to FQGNSA. Counted from cysteine to phenylalanine, this CDR3 has 13 amino acids. The DNA shown is the 39-base CDR3, in frame from base 1.